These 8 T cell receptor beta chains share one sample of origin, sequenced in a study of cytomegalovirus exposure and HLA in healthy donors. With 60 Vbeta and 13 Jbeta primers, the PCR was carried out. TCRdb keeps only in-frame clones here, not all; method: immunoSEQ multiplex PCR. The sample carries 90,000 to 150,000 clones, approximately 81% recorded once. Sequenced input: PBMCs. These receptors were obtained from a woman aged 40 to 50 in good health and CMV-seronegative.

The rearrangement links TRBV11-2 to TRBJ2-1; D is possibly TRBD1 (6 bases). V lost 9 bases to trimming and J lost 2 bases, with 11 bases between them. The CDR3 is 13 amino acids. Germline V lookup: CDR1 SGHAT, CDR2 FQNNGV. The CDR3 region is CASGGGPYNEQFF. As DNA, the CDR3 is TGTGCCAGTGGGGGCGGACCCTACAATGAGCAGTTCTTC.

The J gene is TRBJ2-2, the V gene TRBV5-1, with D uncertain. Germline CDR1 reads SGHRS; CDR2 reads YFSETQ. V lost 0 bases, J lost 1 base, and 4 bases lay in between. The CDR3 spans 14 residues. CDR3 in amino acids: CASSLGQNTGELFF. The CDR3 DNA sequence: TGCGCCAGCAGCTTGGGGCAGAACACCGGGGAGCTGTTTTTT.

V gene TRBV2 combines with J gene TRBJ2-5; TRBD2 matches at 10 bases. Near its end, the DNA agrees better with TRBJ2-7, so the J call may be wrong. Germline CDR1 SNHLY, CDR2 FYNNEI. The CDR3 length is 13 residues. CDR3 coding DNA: TGTGCCAGCAGGAGACTAGCGGGCTACGAGCAGTACTTC. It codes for CASRRLAGYEQYF.

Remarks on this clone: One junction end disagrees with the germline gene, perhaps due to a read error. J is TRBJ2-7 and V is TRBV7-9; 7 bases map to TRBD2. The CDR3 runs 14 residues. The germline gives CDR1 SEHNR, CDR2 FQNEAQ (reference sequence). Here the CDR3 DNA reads TGTTCCAGCAGCTTAACCGCGGGGGCCTACGAGCAGTACTTC. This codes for CSSSLTAGAYEQYF.

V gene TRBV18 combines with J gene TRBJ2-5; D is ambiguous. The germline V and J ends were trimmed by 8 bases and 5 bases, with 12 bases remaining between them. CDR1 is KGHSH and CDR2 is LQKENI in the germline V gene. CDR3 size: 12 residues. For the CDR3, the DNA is TGTGCCAGCAGAGTAGAGGTTGAGACCCAGTACTTC. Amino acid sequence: CASRVEVETQYF.

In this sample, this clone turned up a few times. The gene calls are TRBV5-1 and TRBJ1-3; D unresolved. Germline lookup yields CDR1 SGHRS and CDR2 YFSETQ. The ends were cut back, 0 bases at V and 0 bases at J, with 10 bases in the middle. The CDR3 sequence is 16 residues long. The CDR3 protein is CASSLVPGYSGNTIYF. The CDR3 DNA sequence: TGCGCCAGCAGCTTGGTTCCGGGTTACTCTGGAAACACCATATATTTT.

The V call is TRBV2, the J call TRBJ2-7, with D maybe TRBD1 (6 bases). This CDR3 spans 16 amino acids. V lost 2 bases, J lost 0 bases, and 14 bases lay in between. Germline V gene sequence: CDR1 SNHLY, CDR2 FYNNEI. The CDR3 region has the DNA TGTGCCAGCAGTGAATCGGACAGAGACATCTCCTACGAGCAGTACTTC. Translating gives CASSESDRDISYEQYF.

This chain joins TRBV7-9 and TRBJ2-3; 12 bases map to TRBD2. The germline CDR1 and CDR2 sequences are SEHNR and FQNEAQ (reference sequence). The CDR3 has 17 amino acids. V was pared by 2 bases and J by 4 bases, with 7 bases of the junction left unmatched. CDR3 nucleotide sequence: TGTGCCAGCAGCTTAAGCCTAGCGGGAGGGTTTGCAGATACGCAGTATTTT. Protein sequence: CASSLSLAGGFADTQYF. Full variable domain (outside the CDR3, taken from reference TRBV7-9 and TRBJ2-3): DTGVSQNPRHKITKRGQNVTFRCDPISEHNRLYWYRQTLGQGPEFLTYFQNEAQLEKSRLLSDRFSAERPKGSFSTLEIQRTEQGDSAMYLCASSLSLAGGFADTQYFGPGTRLTVL.